The 21 T cell receptor beta chains below come from one sample, sequenced in a study of beta chain features in type 1 diabetes. Isolated RNA was reverse transcribed in full, so expressed TCRB transcripts were sequenced. The data were produced by immunoSEQ multiplex PCR, yet TCRdb's version contains in-frame clones alone and is incomplete. The sample includes some 150,000 clones, about 10% seen only once; the top ten take about 1.3%. Sequencing was done on a sample of naive CD4+ T cells from blood. These receptors were taken from a young man in good health.

This clone was seen at least ten times. The chain links TRBV30 to TRBJ2-7, with 7 bases identical to TRBD1. Looked up from germline, CDR1 is GTSNPN and CDR2 is SVGIG (reference sequence). The CDR3 sequence is 12 residues long. With 4 bases clipped from V and 0 bases from J, the junction kept 0 bases outside the gene matches. The CDR3 coding sequence is TGTGCCTGGACAGGGGGCTCCTACGAGCAGTACTTC. Translation gives CAWTGGSYEQYF.

This chain joins TRBV7-3 and TRBJ2-3, with 8 bases matching TRBD2. With 1 base clipped from V and 2 bases from J, the junction kept 5 bases outside the gene matches. This CDR3 is built from 16 residues. Germline V gene data show CDR1 as SGHTA and CDR2 as FQGTGA. CDR3 sequence reads: CASSLNGGALTDTQYF. The CDR3 DNA reads as TGTGCCAGCAGCTTAAACGGGGGGGCCCTCACAGATACGCAGTATTTT.

The chain carries TRBV18 and TRBJ2-7; 9 bases are a match to TRBD1. This CDR3 spans 15 amino acids. With 2 bases clipped from V and 3 bases from J, the junction kept 5 bases outside the gene matches. Germline assignment: CDR1 KGHSH and CDR2 LQKENI. CDR3 nucleotides: TGTGCCAGCTCACCAACCGGGACAGGGTTCTACGAGCAGTACTTC. Protein sequence: CASSPTGTGFYEQYF.

Note on this clone: This same CDR3 is encoded by further DNA sequences in the sample. This chain links TRBV7-2 with TRBJ2-5; D is uncertain. Germline assignment: CDR1 SGHTA and CDR2 FQGNSA. Trimming took off 2 bases at V and 5 bases at J, with 15 bases between the two ends. This CDR3 has 15 residues. Written as DNA, the CDR3 is TGTGCCAGCAGCTTATCCCCGACTGCTTTGGAGACCCAGTACTTC. Translated: CASSLSPTALETQYF.

V gene TRBV18 combines with J gene TRBJ2-3; 10 nucleotides match TRBD1. The CDR3 is made up of 15 amino acids. Germline values: CDR1 KGHSH, CDR2 LQKENI. Losses at the gene ends were 6 bases for V and 3 bases for J; bases not matched to a gene: 6. The CDR3 bases are TGTGCCAGCTCCACAGGGACAGGGGCAACAGATACGCAGTATTTT. It yields the protein CASSTGTGATDTQYF.

This chain joins TRBV10-1 and TRBJ2-2; 9 nucleotides align to TRBD1. From germline, CDR1 is WNHNN and CDR2 SYGVQD (reference sequence). V shed 9 bases and J 3 bases; nucleotides not matched to a gene: 8. This CDR3 contains 15 residues. CDR3 loop: CARTEWDRDTGELFF. CDR3 nucleotide sequence: TGCGCCAGGACGGAGTGGGACAGGGACACCGGGGAGCTGTTTTTT.

This chain joins TRBV6-5 and TRBJ2-5; 10 bases fit TRBD2. Germline V gives CDR1 MNHEY, CDR2 SVGAGI. This CDR3 is built from 16 residues. The J segment lost 4 bases and the V segment lost 0 bases, leaving 5 bases of the junction unmatched. CDR3 nucleotide sequence: TGTGCCAGCAGTTACTCCAGCGGGGGGGCCGGAGAGACCCAGTACTTC. Encoded protein: CASSYSSGGAGETQYF.

This clone has a count of ten or more. The V and J genes are TRBV7-2 and TRBJ2-1; 13 nucleotides agree with TRBD2. The ends lost 5 bases at V and 7 bases at J; junction bases unmatched: 5. The CDR3 contains 15 residues. Germline assignment: CDR1 SGHTA and CDR2 FQGNSA. CDR3 coding DNA: TGTGCCAGCAGCCGACTAGCGGGGGGACCTAATGAGCAGTTCTTC. As protein: CASSRLAGGPNEQFF.

This clone was observed a handful of times. This chain connects TRBV19 to TRBJ2-1; 9 bases align to TRBD2. Looked up from germline, CDR1 is LNHDA and CDR2 is SQIVND (reference sequence). CDR3 length equals 17 residues. With 2 bases clipped from V and 7 bases from J, the junction kept 12 bases outside the gene matches. CDR3 sequence reads: CASSIWKGTSMGNEQFF. For the CDR3, the DNA is TGTGCCAGTAGTATATGGAAGGGGACTAGCATGGGAAATGAGCAGTTCTTC.

This clone was picked up many times. The chain couples TRBV4-3 to TRBJ1-2; 9 bases match TRBD1. The germline V gene has CDR1 LGHNA and CDR2 YSLEER. The CDR3 loop spans 15 amino acids. V gave up 5 bases and J gave up 8 bases; unmatched junction bases: 12. CDR3 bases: TGCGCCAGCAGCACGCGTCCGGGACAGGGATCGGGCTACACCTTC. Translating it yields CASSTRPGQGSGYTF.

This clone was picked up many times. This chain uses TRBV30 with TRBJ1-1, with TRBD1 matching 9 bases. V trimming: 4 bases; J trimming: 3 bases; junction bases outside the gene matches: 3. The CDR3 consists of 13 residues. In germline, CDR1 is GTSNPN, CDR2 SVGIG (reference sequence). Here the CDR3 reads CAWTDRGDTEAFF. The CDR3 nucleotides read TGTGCCTGGACGGACAGGGGTGACACTGAAGCTTTCTTT.

The CDR3 reads CASSLGRDRTYEQYF. For the CDR3, the DNA is TGTGCCAGCAGCTTAGGGAGGGACAGAACCTACGAGCAGTACTTC. The chain links TRBV7-2 to TRBJ2-7, with D possibly TRBD1 on 7 matching bases. Germline CDR1 reads SGHTA; CDR2 reads FQGNSA. The V gene lost 1 base and the J gene lost 2 bases, with 12 bases spanning the gap. The CDR3 is made up of 15 amino acids.

This clone has more than one count but fewer than ten. The V gene is TRBV6-1, the J gene TRBJ2-7; D perhaps matches TRBD1 (6 bases). The CDR3 is 16 amino acids. The ends were cut back, 7 bases at V and 3 bases at J, with 22 bases in the middle. Germline CDR1 and CDR2: MNHNS and SASEGT. CDR3 sequence (DNA): TGTGCCAGCACTGACGACGACAGGTCTTTTTTCTACGAGCAGTACTTC. Its translation is CASTDDDRSFFYEQYF.

V is TRBV7-3 and J is TRBJ2-7; no clear D gene. Trimming stripped 2 bases from V and 4 bases from J, with 15 bases between. Germline V lookup: CDR1 SGHTA, CDR2 FQGTGA. The CDR3 spans 15 residues. The CDR3 nucleotides read TGTGCCAGCAGCTTAGGGCCAGTTATGGAATACGAGCAGTACTTC. Its translation is CASSLGPVMEYEQYF.

This clone was counted between two and nine times. The chain has TRBV25-1 and TRBJ1-4; no firm D call. V was trimmed by 0 bases and J by 4 bases, leaving 15 bases between them. The CDR3 spans 17 residues. Germline values: CDR1 MGHDK, CDR2 SYGVNS. The CDR3 protein is CASSEYRGSEVNEKLFF. Here the CDR3 DNA reads TGTGCCAGCAGTGAATACCGGGGATCGGAGGTTAATGAAAAACTGTTTTTT.

This clone has just a few counts. Written as DNA, the CDR3 is TGTGCCAGTAGTGTGGGCCGGACACTATCTGGGGCCAACGTCCTGACTTTC. The encoded protein is CASSVGRTLSGANVLTF. The chain uses TRBV19 and TRBJ2-6, with D perhaps matching TRBD1 (5 bases). V was trimmed by 5 bases and J by 1 base, leaving 15 bases between them. CDR3 size: 17 residues. The V gene's germline CDR1 is LNHDA and CDR2 SQIVND (reference sequence).

The chain joins TRBV9 to TRBJ2-7; TRBD1 aligns across 9 bases. CDR3 length: 17 residues. From germline, CDR1 is SGDLS and CDR2 YYNGEE. The ends lost 2 bases at V and 5 bases at J; junction bases unmatched: 14. This CDR3 reads CASSVTGTGYLQDEQYF. In DNA form, the CDR3 reads TGTGCCAGCAGCGTCACCGGGACAGGGTACCTTCAGGACGAGCAGTACTTC.

This clone turned up a few times. The CDR3 spells CASTKTGYGYTF. The CDR3 nucleotides read TGTGCCAGCACCAAAACGGGGTATGGCTACACCTTC. The J gene is TRBJ1-2, the V gene TRBV5-6; D gene unclear. Trimming took 6 bases from V and 5 from J, leaving 11 bases between them. Germline-derived CDR1 and CDR2 are SGHDT and YYEEEE. The CDR3 has 12 amino acids.

In this sample, this clone turned up a few times. As DNA, the CDR3 is TGTGCCAGCTCACCACTAACAGACTCCTACGAGCAGTACTTC. The encoded protein is CASSPLTDSYEQYF. The rearrangement uses TRBV18 and TRBJ2-7; no clear D gene. Between the trimmed V and J ends, which lost 1 base and 0 bases, there was a span of 7 bases. The CDR3 has 14 amino acids. Germline V CDR1 and CDR2: KGHSH, LQKENI.

This clone was found a few times. The chain carries TRBV27 and TRBJ1-6; 7 bases fit TRBD1. With V trimmed by 6 bases and J by 14 bases, 13 bases remained unmatched. The CDR3 runs to 14 residues. Per germline, CDR1 MNHEY and CDR2 SMNVEV (reference sequence). The CDR3 loop is CASRRQGSNEALHF. The CDR3 bases are TGTGCCAGCAGAAGACAGGGCTCTAATGAGGCCCTCCACTTT.

In its sample, this clone was seen a few times. The V gene is TRBV4-3, the J gene TRBJ2-1; 10 nucleotides line up with TRBD2. The CDR3 loop spans 16 amino acids. V lost 0 bases and J lost 10; bases outside the gene matches: 9. Per the germline V gene, CDR1 is LGHNA and CDR2 is YSLEER. As DNA, the CDR3 is TGCGCCAGCAGCCAAGAAGCGAGCGGGGGGGCCTGGGAGCAGTTCTTC. The encoded protein is CASSQEASGGAWEQFF.